The 30 T cell receptor beta chains given below trace back to one sample, sequenced in a study of cytomegalovirus exposure and HLA in healthy donors. The PCR employed 60 Vbeta primers together with 13 Jbeta primers. The table came from immunoSEQ multiplex PCR; TCRdb's copy has only in-frame clones and leaves some out. The table has fewer than 85,000 clones, roughly 79% seen once; the top ten hold less than 7%. Sequencing was carried out using PBMCs. The receptors here all came from a male donor in good health and CMV-seropositive.

This clone appeared a single time. The chain joins TRBV14 to TRBJ2-7, with 7 bases lining up with TRBD1. Germline CDR1 is SGHDN and CDR2 is FVKESK. V lost 4 bases to trimming and J lost 3 bases; unmatched junction nucleotides: 0. This CDR3 is built from 12 residues. CDR3 in amino acids: CASSRDSYEQYF. CDR3 nucleotides: TGTGCCAGCAGCCGGGACAGCTACGAGCAGTACTTC.

This clone appeared once. J is TRBJ2-2 and V is TRBV29-1, with 8 bases matching TRBD2. Trimming removed 5 bases from V and 0 bases from J; junction bases left unmatched: 2. The CDR3 is 14 residues long. CDR1 and CDR2 from the germline V gene are SQVTM and ANQGSEA. The CDR3 DNA sequence: TGCAGCGTTAGCGGGGGCCCGAACACCGGGGAGCTGTTTTTT. Encoded protein: CSVSGGPNTGELFF.

The chain employs TRBV4-1 and TRBJ2-3, with D perhaps matching TRBD2 (5 bases). V dropped 0 bases and J dropped 2 bases, with 9 bases sitting between them. This CDR3 spans 15 amino acids. Germline CDR1 is MGHRA and CDR2 is YSYEKL. As DNA, the CDR3 is TGCGCCAGCAGCCAAGAACAGAGGGTCACAGATACGCAGTATTTT. It yields the protein CASSQEQRVTDTQYF.

This clone turned up a few times. The CDR3, as DNA: TGCGCCAGCAGCCAAGAACAGGGAATTCGGAGGAATCAGCCCCAGCATTTT. Its translation is CASSQEQGIRRNQPQHF. The rearrangement links TRBV4-1 to TRBJ1-5, with D perhaps TRBD1 (6 bases). Trimming left V 0 bases short and J 4 bases short, with 16 bases between. The CDR3 sequence is 17 residues long. Germline CDR1 MGHRA, CDR2 YSYEKL.

This clone was picked up one time. The rearrangement uses TRBV4-2 and TRBJ2-2, with a weak D call TRBD2 (6 bases). V lost 8 bases and J 0 bases, leaving 10 bases between the germline ends. The CDR3 contains 14 residues. Germline lookup yields CDR1 LGHNA and CDR2 YNFKEQ. The CDR3 loop reads CASEDYTNTGELFF. CDR3 nucleotides: TGTGCCAGCGAGGACTACACGAACACCGGGGAGCTGTTTTTT.

This chain connects TRBV20-1 to TRBJ2-1, with no clear D. V lost 3 bases and J lost 6, with 3 bases in between. Germline V gene sequence: CDR1 DFQATT, CDR2 SNEGSKA (reference sequence). The CDR3 contains 10 residues. The CDR3 DNA sequence: TGCAGTGCTAGGGCCAATGAGCAGTTCTTC. This translates into CSARANEQFF.

V and J are TRBV28 and TRBJ2-6; D perhaps matches TRBD2 (6 bases). Trimming shortened V by 5 bases and J by 2 bases, and 16 bases separated the two germline ends. The germline V gene has CDR1 MDHEN and CDR2 SYDVKM. The CDR3 length is 17 residues. The CDR3 spells CASSSPAGGTGANVLTF. DNA for the CDR3: TGTGCCAGCAGTAGCCCAGCCGGGGGTACTGGGGCCAACGTCCTGACTTTC.

This sequence joins TRBV5-1 and TRBJ2-3; 13 bases agree with TRBD2. The V gene's germline CDR1 is SGHRS and CDR2 YFSETQ. This CDR3 is built from 15 residues. Trimming took 5 bases from V and 5 from J; bases not matched to a gene: 5. CDR3 protein: CASSSGLAGVDTQYF. CDR3 nucleotides: TGCGCCAGCAGTTCTGGACTAGCGGGGGTAGATACGCAGTATTTT.

CDR3 sequence (DNA): TGTGCTAGTGGTTTGGGACGTAGAGAGGGAAACCAGAGGGCTTTCTTT. Translated: CASGLGRREGNQRAFF. The V and J genes are TRBV12-5 and TRBJ1-1; D remains ambiguous. CDR1 and CDR2 (germline): LGHNT, FRNRAP. This CDR3 has 16 residues. Trimming pared 1 base from V and 11 bases from J, leaving 23 bases between.

This clone has only a few counts. The chain joins TRBV27 to TRBJ1-4; D is undetermined. Germline lookup yields CDR1 MNHEY and CDR2 SMNVEV (reference sequence). The V gene lost 0 bases and the J gene lost 7 bases, with 3 bases spanning the gap. This CDR3 region has 12 residues. The DNA for the CDR3 is TGTGCCAGCAGTTTATCCGGTGAAAAACTGTTTTTT. As protein: CASSLSGEKLFF.

Note on this clone: Other DNA sequences in this specimen translate into the identical CDR3. The J gene is TRBJ2-7, the V gene TRBV6-6, with D possibly matching TRBD2 (6 bases). V was pared by 3 bases and J by 1 base, with 13 bases between. CDR1 and CDR2 (germline): MNHNY, SVGAGI (reference sequence). The CDR3 has 15 amino acids. The CDR3 DNA is TGTGCCAGCAGTTATTTGTATAGCGGTTCCTACGAGCAGTACTTC. This encodes CASSYLYSGSYEQYF.

The table lists this clone with a count of one. The rearrangement uses TRBV28 and TRBJ1-2, with TRBD1 matching 10 bases. Germline V gives CDR1 MDHEN, CDR2 SYDVKM. This CDR3 contains 14 residues. Germline trimming cut 3 bases from V and 9 bases from J; bases unmatched to any gene: 7. CDR3 DNA: TGTGCCAGCAGTTTCCCGGGACAGGGGTGTCGCTACACCTTC. It translates to CASSFPGQGCRYTF.

This clone was counted once. The rearrangement uses TRBV16 and TRBJ1-2; TRBD1 matches at 7 bases. V shed 5 bases and J 8 bases; nucleotides not matched to a gene: 11. Germline CDR1 KGHSY, CDR2 FQNENV. The CDR3 runs to 14 residues. The DNA for the CDR3 is TGTGCCAGCAGCAGTCAACAGGGGTTCCAGGGCTACACCTTC. Amino acid sequence: CASSSQQGFQGYTF.

This chain joins TRBV7-9 and TRBJ1-1, with D perhaps TRBD1 (5 bases). The CDR3 contains 14 residues. In germline, CDR1 is SEHNR, CDR2 FQNEAQ (reference sequence). Trimming cost V 1 base and J 10 bases, with 16 bases left between them. The chain's CDR3 is CASSLGGALMRAFF. For the CDR3, the DNA is TGTGCCAGCAGCTTAGGCGGGGCCCTTATGCGAGCTTTCTTT.

The chain recombines TRBV27 with TRBJ2-5; 8 nucleotides line up with TRBD2. Germline values: CDR1 MNHEY, CDR2 SMNVEV (reference sequence). The CDR3 sequence is 15 residues long. The V segment lost 3 bases and the J segment 4 bases; nucleotides outside the gene matches: 7. In DNA, the CDR3 is TGTGCCAGCAGTTTTCTGGGGCTAGCGGGAGAGACCCAGTACTTC. Translation gives CASSFLGLAGETQYF.

The rearrangement links TRBV6-5 to TRBJ2-5; D is possibly TRBD1 (6 bases). V dropped 6 bases and J dropped 5 bases, with 16 bases sitting between them. This CDR3 is 14 amino acids long. Per germline, CDR1 MNHEY and CDR2 SVGAGI. CDR3 nucleotide sequence: TGTGCCAGCAGAAAAACAGGGTTCGGGGAGACCCAGTACTTC. Translating gives CASRKTGFGETQYF.

This chain joins TRBV7-9 and TRBJ2-5, with D maybe TRBD2 (6 bases). Germline V gives CDR1 SEHNR, CDR2 FQNEAQ (reference sequence). V was shortened by 3 bases and J by 5 bases, with 19 bases between the two germline ends. The CDR3 is 16 residues long. CDR3 in amino acids: CASSFGRDLPRETQYF. CDR3 nucleotide sequence: TGTGCCAGCAGCTTCGGGCGGGACCTCCCTAGGGAGACCCAGTACTTC.

The chain combines TRBV2 with TRBJ1-4; the match to TRBD1 covers 8 bases. With V trimmed by 8 bases and J by 3 bases, 2 bases remained unmatched. The CDR3 spans 13 residues. Per the germline V gene, CDR1 is SNHLY and CDR2 is FYNNEI. The CDR3 nucleotides read TGTGCCAGCCAGGGGGCTTCTAATGAAAAACTGTTTTTT. This gives the protein CASQGASNEKLFF. Variable domain in full (rest from reference TRBV2 and TRBJ1-4): EPEVTQTPSHQVTQMGQEVILRCVPISNHLYFYWYRQILGQKVEFLVSFYNNEISEKSEIFDDQFSVERPDGSNFTLKIRSTKLEDSAMYFCASQGASNEKLFFGSGTQLSVL.

Here the CDR3 reads CASSLEGATGELFF. CDR3 DNA sequence: TGTGCCAGCAGCTTAGAAGGGGCGACCGGGGAGCTGTTTTTT. The chain uses TRBV7-9 and TRBJ2-2; D perhaps matches TRBD1 (5 bases). Germline V gene lookup returns CDR1 SEHNR and CDR2 FQNEAQ (reference sequence). V was cut by 1 base and J by 5 bases, with 8 bases left in between. The CDR3 has 14 amino acids.

This clone has a handful of counts. The chain employs TRBV4-2 and TRBJ1-1; 7 bases match TRBD1. The germline gives CDR1 LGHNA, CDR2 YNFKEQ. This CDR3 comprises 18 residues. After removal of 3 bases from V and 1 base from J, the junction contained 14 bases not matched to a gene. Here the CDR3 reads CASSQGMGPGQTNTEAFF. DNA of the CDR3: TGTGCCAGCAGCCAGGGCATGGGACCGGGACAGACGAACACTGAAGCTTTCTTT.

The chain carries TRBV27 and TRBJ2-3; 9 bases align to TRBD2. Germline V gene sequence: CDR1 MNHEY, CDR2 SMNVEV (reference sequence). Losses at the gene ends were 3 bases for V and 14 bases for J; bases not matched to a gene: 9. The CDR3 sequence is 13 residues long. The CDR3 sequence: CASSFIAGGPPYF. The CDR3 region has the DNA TGTGCCAGCAGTTTTATTGCGGGGGGGCCGCCGTATTTT.

The chain joins TRBV10-2 to TRBJ2-5; D not resolved. This CDR3 spans 14 amino acids. V lost 2 bases, J lost 0 bases, and 7 bases lay in between. CDR1 and CDR2 (germline): WSHSY, SAAADI. Written as DNA, the CDR3 is TGCGCCAGCAGTGAGGGCGGATACCAAGAGACCCAGTACTTC. This codes for CASSEGGYQETQYF.

This clone was recorded a few times. This sequence joins TRBV29-1 and TRBJ1-1; 11 nucleotides agree with TRBD1. There are 15 residues in the CDR3. With 5 bases clipped from V and 3 bases from J, the junction kept 8 bases outside the gene matches. The V gene's germline CDR1 is SQVTM and CDR2 ANQGSEA. The CDR3 nucleotides read TGCAGCGTTACTGGCTGGGACAGGGGGGACACTGAAGCTTTCTTT. The encoded protein is CSVTGWDRGDTEAFF. The variable domain in full, with the rest retrieved from reference TRBV29-1 and TRBJ1-1, is SAVISQKPSRDICQRGTSLTIQCQVDSQVTMMFWYRQQPGQSLTLIATANQGSEATYESGFVIDKFPISRPNLTFSTLTVSNMSPEDSSIYLCSVTGWDRGDTEAFFGQGTRLTVV.

CDR3 nucleotides: TGTGCCACCAGCAGAGATGGGGGGACGAGTGGGGATACGCAGTATTTT. Translated: CATSRDGGTSGDTQYF. The rearrangement joins TRBV15 to TRBJ2-3; a possible D gene is TRBD2 (6 bases). The CDR3 is 16 amino acids. V lost 0 bases, J lost 6 bases, and 16 bases lay in between. Germline CDR1 reads LNHNV; CDR2 reads YYDKDF (reference sequence).

Here the CDR3 reads CASRGSLFRSGTGELFF. CDR3 coding DNA: TGTGCCAGCAGAGGGTCCCTCTTTAGAAGCGGCACCGGGGAGCTGTTTTTT. The V and J genes are TRBV27 and TRBJ2-2; possible D gene TRBD2, 5 bases. CDR1 is MNHEY, CDR2 SMNVEV, per germline (reference sequence). Trimming removed 6 bases from V and 4 bases from J, with 21 bases in between. This CDR3 region has 17 residues.

The CDR3 DNA follows: TGTGCCAGCAGCCAAGATCCCTCGAGACAGGGGAACTTAGATGAGCAGTACTTC. It yields the protein CASSQDPSRQGNLDEQYF. The chain combines TRBV14 with TRBJ2-7; 8 bases line up with TRBD1. This CDR3 has 18 amino acids. V trimming: 0 bases; J trimming: 7 bases; junction bases outside the gene matches: 17. From germline, CDR1 is SGHDN and CDR2 FVKESK. Full variable domain (outside the CDR3, taken from reference TRBV14 and TRBJ2-7): EAGVTQFPSHSVIEKGQTVTLRCDPISGHDNLYWYRRVMGKEIKFLLHFVKESKQDESGMPNNRFLAERTGGTYSTLKVQPAELEDSGVYFCASSQDPSRQGNLDEQYFGPGTRLTVT.

This clone showed up just once. The genes are TRBV19 and TRBJ1-4, with D uncertain. This CDR3 contains 15 residues. Trimming took off 7 bases at V and 5 bases at J, with 17 bases between the two ends. The germline gives CDR1 LNHDA, CDR2 SQIVND (reference sequence). The CDR3 sequence: CASTPEVVPNEKLFF. In nucleotides, the CDR3 is TGTGCCAGTACCCCCGAGGTTGTTCCGAATGAAAAACTGTTTTTT.

V gene TRBV19 combines with J gene TRBJ1-1, with a possible D match to TRBD1 (6 bases). Germline lookup yields CDR1 LNHDA and CDR2 SQIVND (reference sequence). The CDR3 is 16 residues long. V was clipped by 6 bases and J by 0 bases, with 17 bases between them. The CDR3 sequence: CASRSGQLIMNTEAFF. The CDR3 DNA reads TGTGCCAGTAGGTCCGGACAGCTTATTATGAACACTGAAGCTTTCTTT.

The chain has TRBV7-9 and TRBJ2-3, with D uncertain. Trimming cost V 2 bases and J 2 bases, with 8 bases left between them. Germline-derived CDR1 and CDR2 are SEHNR and FQNEAQ (reference sequence). CDR3 length: 14 residues. The CDR3 loop is CASSLPQNTDTQYF. The DNA of the CDR3 is TGTGCCAGCAGCTTACCCCAGAACACAGATACGCAGTATTTT. The whole variable domain, remainder taken from reference TRBV7-9 and TRBJ2-3, is DTGVSQNPRHKITKRGQNVTFRCDPISEHNRLYWYRQTLGQGPEFLTYFQNEAQLEKSRLLSDRFSAERPKGSFSTLEIQRTEQGDSAMYLCASSLPQNTDTQYFGPGTRLTVL.

The V call is TRBV10-3, the J call TRBJ1-3, with a possible D match to TRBD1 (5 bases). Looked up from germline, CDR1 is ENHRY and CDR2 is SYGVKD. The V end lost 6 bases, the J end lost 1 base, and 10 bases lay between the germline ends. The CDR3 covers 14 residues. Here the CDR3 reads CAISPQGSGNTIYF. Here the CDR3 DNA reads TGTGCCATCAGCCCCCAGGGTTCTGGAAACACCATATATTTT.